What follows are 27 T cell receptor beta chains derived from one specimen sequenced in a study of blood T cell repertoires in COVID-19. Sequencing was performed with immunoSEQ multiplex PCR; in TCRdb, only in-frame clones are kept and a portion is missing. Of around 170,000 clones listed, approximately 88% are singletons. The source material was peripheral blood. The source of these receptors is a woman aged 55-70 years with acute or convalescent COVID-19.

The chain uses TRBV5-1 and TRBJ1-2; a weak D match, TRBD1 (5 bases). In germline, CDR1 is SGHRS, CDR2 YFSETQ. This CDR3 is built from 14 residues. V shed 4 bases and J shed 2 bases, with 12 bases lying between them. CDR3 sequence (DNA): TGCGCCAGCAGCATATCACCAGGGAACTATGGCTACACCTTC. Translation gives CASSISPGNYGYTF. The whole variable domain, remainder taken from reference TRBV5-1 and TRBJ1-2, is KAGVTQTPRYLIKTRGQQVTLSCSPISGHRSVSWYQQTPGQGLQFLFEYFSETQRNKGNFPGRFSGRQFSNSRSEMNVSTLELGDSALYLCASSISPGNYGYTFGSGTRLTVV.

This chain links TRBV19 with TRBJ2-1, with TRBD2 matching 9 bases. Germline V lookup: CDR1 LNHDA, CDR2 SQIVND (reference sequence). The CDR3 is 14 amino acids. The ends lost 4 bases at V and 5 bases at J; junction bases unmatched: 3. This chain's CDR3 is CASSTRGGNNEQFF. The CDR3 DNA sequence: TGTGCCAGTAGTACGCGGGGGGGAAACAATGAGCAGTTCTTC.

The chain recombines TRBV5-1 with TRBJ1-6, with a possible D match to TRBD1 (6 bases). Germline lookup yields CDR1 SGHRS and CDR2 YFSETQ. Between the trimmed V and J ends, which lost 2 bases and 8 bases, there was a span of 11 bases. There are 14 residues in the CDR3. CDR3 in DNA: TGCGCCAGCAGCTTCACAGGGTTGGATTCACCCCTCCACTTT. This encodes CASSFTGLDSPLHF.

The rearrangement joins TRBV6-5 to TRBJ1-2, with D unclear. Trimming took off 0 bases at V and 3 bases at J, with 8 bases between the two ends. The germline gives CDR1 MNHEY, CDR2 SVGAGI. The CDR3 is 14 residues long. The CDR3 loop is CASSYSFQDYGYTF. CDR3 sequence (DNA): TGTGCCAGCAGTTACTCGTTTCAGGACTATGGCTACACCTTC.

This chain links TRBV25-1 with TRBJ2-6, with 7 bases identical to TRBD1. This CDR3 has 15 residues. J lost 4 bases, V lost 4 bases, and 4 bases had no gene match. The germline gives CDR1 MGHDK, CDR2 SYGVNS. The chain's CDR3 is CASSGTGAGANVLTF. The CDR3 DNA reads TGTGCCAGCAGTGGAACAGGGGCCGGGGCCAACGTCCTGACTTTC.

The chain joins TRBV19 to TRBJ2-7; 7 bases map to TRBD1. Germline CDR1 and CDR2: LNHDA and SQIVND (reference sequence). V lost 5 bases and J lost 2; bases outside the gene matches: 6. The CDR3 length is 14 residues. The CDR3 reads CASSSGQIAYEQYF. The CDR3 region has the DNA TGTGCCAGTAGTTCGGGACAGATCGCCTACGAGCAGTACTTC.

This chain links TRBV7-9 with TRBJ1-2; 8 positions agree with TRBD1. V shed 1 base, J shed 5 bases, and the junction held 6 bases outside the gene matches. This CDR3 is 15 amino acids long. CDR1 SEHNR and CDR2 FQNEAQ come from the germline V gene (reference sequence). The CDR3 region has the DNA TGTGCCAGCAGCTTAGATTCAGGGGGCTGGTATGGCTACACCTTC. This translates into CASSLDSGGWYGYTF.

The rearrangement links TRBV11-1 to TRBJ2-3; 7 bases agree with TRBD1. Germline CDR1 is SGHAT and CDR2 is FQDESV (reference sequence). V trimming: 3 bases; J trimming: 2 bases; junction bases outside the gene matches: 8. The CDR3 runs 16 residues. The chain's CDR3 is CASSFPDRAPTDTQYF. The CDR3 region has the DNA TGTGCCAGCAGCTTCCCTGACAGGGCGCCCACAGATACGCAGTATTTT.

This clone was recorded once. The CDR3 DNA reads as TGCGCCAGCAGCTTGGTCGCCGGGACTAGTCTCGGCGAGCAGTACTTC. This codes for CASSLVAGTSLGEQYF. The chain carries TRBV5-1 and TRBJ2-7; 8 bases match TRBD2. Germline lookup yields CDR1 SGHRS and CDR2 YFSETQ. The CDR3 sequence is 16 residues long. Trimming removed 0 bases from V and 6 bases from J; junction bases left unmatched: 11.

The gene calls are TRBV7-6 and TRBJ2-2; D gene uncertain. In germline, CDR1 is SGHVS, CDR2 FNYEAQ. V shed 0 bases and J shed 1 base, with 9 bases lying between them. The CDR3 extends over 16 amino acids. The CDR3 sequence: CASSLAGALNTGELFF. The CDR3 region has the DNA TGTGCCAGCAGCTTAGCCGGAGCGTTGAACACCGGGGAGCTGTTTTTT.

This clone showed up just a few times. The chain is built from TRBV7-6 and TRBJ2-1, with 9 bases fitting TRBD2. Germline trimming cut 5 bases from V and 6 bases from J; bases unmatched to any gene: 8. Germline V gene sequence: CDR1 SGHVS, CDR2 FNYEAQ. The CDR3 covers 15 residues. CDR3 DNA sequence: TGTGCCAGCAGCGAACCGGGACTAGCTCCCAATGAGCAGTTCTTC. Its protein is CASSEPGLAPNEQFF. Full variable domain (outside the CDR3, taken from reference TRBV7-6 and TRBJ2-1): GAGVSQSPRYKVTKRGQDVALRCDPISGHVSLYWYRQALGQGPEFLTYFNYEAQQDKSGLPNDRFSAERPEGSISTLTIQRTEQRDSAMYRCASSEPGLAPNEQFFGPGTRLTVL.

The chain carries TRBV5-1 and TRBJ2-7, with 8 bases lining up with TRBD2. V was clipped by 0 bases and J by 0 bases; unmatched bases: 5. CDR3 size: 16 residues. Germline CDR1 SGHRS, CDR2 YFSETQ. CDR3 DNA: TGCGCCAGCAGCTTGGATGCGGGGGGCAGCTCCTACGAGCAGTACTTC. Translating it yields CASSLDAGGSSYEQYF.

The chain is built from TRBV27 and TRBJ1-2; 7 positions match TRBD1. CDR1 MNHEY and CDR2 SMNVEV come from the germline V gene (reference sequence). The CDR3 covers 16 residues. Unmatched junction bases numbered 9, after V lost 0 bases and J lost 5 bases. The CDR3 region is CASSLSGRGFGYGYTF. CDR3 DNA sequence: TGTGCCAGCAGTTTATCGGGCAGGGGGTTTGGGTATGGCTACACCTTC.

The rearrangement joins TRBV27 to TRBJ2-2, with D uncertain. Trimming took off 6 bases at V and 1 base at J, with 12 bases between the two ends. CDR1 MNHEY and CDR2 SMNVEV come from the germline V gene (reference sequence). This CDR3 contains 15 residues. CDR3 sequence reads: CASSPLGLNTGELFF. The CDR3 nucleotides read TGTGCCAGCAGCCCCCTAGGATTGAACACCGGGGAGCTGTTTTTT.

V is TRBV5-1 and J is TRBJ1-6, with a weak D call TRBD1 (5 bases). CDR3 length: 17 amino acids. V was trimmed by 0 bases and J by 16 bases, leaving 26 bases between them. In germline, CDR1 is SGHRS, CDR2 YFSETQ. CDR3 in amino acids: CASSLASGGAPGGGLHF. CDR3 coding DNA: TGCGCCAGCAGCTTGGCCAGTGGAGGGGCGCCGGGAGGAGGGCTCCACTTT.

The chain recombines TRBV6-1 with TRBJ2-3, with 8 nucleotides matching TRBD2. The ends lost 0 bases at V and 0 bases at J; junction bases unmatched: 8. Per germline, CDR1 MNHNS and CDR2 SASEGT. The length of the CDR3 is 18 residues. CDR3 nucleotide sequence: TGTGCCAGCAGTGAAGCGCGGGGGGCCCTTACCAGCACAGATACGCAGTATTTT. It yields the protein CASSEARGALTSTDTQYF.

This clone is a singleton in its sample. The V gene is TRBV12-3 or TRBV12-4, the J gene TRBJ1-6, with a weak D call TRBD1 (6 bases). Trimming took off 10 bases at V and 8 bases at J, with 15 bases between the two ends. The CDR3 length is 13 residues. The CDR3 reads CATGVRSDSPLHF. The CDR3 region has the DNA TGTGCCACAGGGGTAAGGTCTGATTCACCCCTCCACTTT.

The V and J genes are TRBV3-1 (or the pseudogene TRBV3-2) and TRBJ2-3; 9 bases match TRBD1. The CDR3 length is 18 residues. With 1 base clipped from V and 2 bases from J, the junction kept 10 bases outside the gene matches. CDR1 is LGHDT, CDR2 YNNKEL, per germline (reference sequence). The CDR3 is CASSQGGQGDFTTDTQYF. CDR3 nucleotides: TGTGCCAGCAGCCAAGGGGGACAGGGCGATTTTACCACAGATACGCAGTATTTT.

The V gene is TRBV4-3, the J gene TRBJ2-6, with 7 bases lining up with TRBD1. The ends lost 3 bases at V and 0 bases at J; junction bases unmatched: 11. In germline, CDR1 is LGHNA, CDR2 YSLEER. The CDR3 has 19 amino acids. The CDR3 DNA sequence: TGCGCCAGCAGCCAGTCGAGACAGGGAACCTTCTCTGGGGCCAACGTCCTGACTTTC. Protein sequence: CASSQSRQGTFSGANVLTF.

This rearrangement joins TRBV6-2 or TRBV6-3 to TRBJ2-5, with a weak D call TRBD2 (6 bases). Trimming removed 2 bases from V and 5 bases from J, with 15 bases in between. CDR3 length equals 15 residues. Per germline, CDR1 MNHEY and CDR2 SVGEGT. The CDR3 DNA is TGTGCCAGCAGTTACCTGGCGGGACGACGGGAGACCCAGTACTTC. Translated, it gives CASSYLAGRRETQYF.

This chain links TRBV3-1 (or the pseudogene TRBV3-2) with TRBJ2-6; D unclear. Per the germline V gene, CDR1 is LGHDT and CDR2 is YNNKEL (reference sequence). This CDR3 comprises 18 residues. Trimming removed 4 bases at V and 0 bases at J, with 16 bases between. The CDR3 DNA reads as TGTGCCAGCAGCCTCTCGACTCGTGCTCCCTCTGGGGCCAACGTCCTGACTTTC. Its translation: CASSLSTRAPSGANVLTF.

V gene TRBV7-6 combines with J gene TRBJ2-5; tentative D call: TRBD2 (5 bases). This CDR3 is 15 amino acids long. V gave up 2 bases and J gave up 7 bases, with 17 bases separating them. Looked up from germline, CDR1 is SGHVS and CDR2 is FNYEAQ. CDR3 sequence (DNA): TGTGCCAGCAGCTTATCCTCGGGAAGGTCAGGGACCCAGTACTTC. Its translation is CASSLSSGRSGTQYF.

Of note for this clone: This same CDR3 is encoded by further DNA sequences in the sample. V and J are TRBV6-5 and TRBJ1-1; D may be TRBD1 (5 bases). Germline V gene sequence: CDR1 MNHEY, CDR2 SVGAGI. This CDR3 contains 14 residues. Trimming took 3 bases from V and 1 from J, leaving 9 bases between them. CDR3 amino acids: CASSYSTGNTEAFF. CDR3 nucleotides: TGTGCCAGCAGTTATTCCACAGGGAACACTGAAGCTTTCTTT.

The gene calls are TRBV15 and TRBJ2-5; D not resolved. Per germline, CDR1 LNHNV and CDR2 YYDKDF (reference sequence). V was cut by 0 bases and J by 0 bases, with 8 bases left in between. The CDR3 contains 15 residues. The CDR3 sequence is CATSREVTNQETQYF. For the CDR3, the DNA is TGTGCCACCAGCAGAGAAGTAACAAACCAAGAGACCCAGTACTTC. Full variable domain (outside the CDR3, taken from reference TRBV15 and TRBJ2-5): DAMVIQNPRYQVTQFGKPVTLSCSQTLNHNVMYWYQQKSSQAPKLLFHYYDKDFNNEADTPDNFQSRRPNTSFCFLDIRSPGLGDTAMYLCATSREVTNQETQYFGPGTRLLVL.

The V gene is TRBV12-3 or TRBV12-4, the J gene TRBJ1-3; D may be TRBD1 (6 bases). V was cut by 6 bases and J by 4 bases, with 10 bases left in between. This CDR3 comprises 13 residues. The CDR3 nucleotides are TGTGCCAGCAGACCTGGACAGGGAAACACCATATATTTT. It specifies CASRPGQGNTIYF.

The chain couples TRBV5-6 to TRBJ1-5, with D possibly TRBD1 on 6 matching bases. The CDR3 runs to 13 residues. Germline V gene lookup returns CDR1 SGHDT and CDR2 YYEEEE. Trimming left V 5 bases short and J 5 bases short, with 11 bases between. The CDR3 coding sequence is TGTGCCAGCAGTCCACAGGGCTATCAGCCCCAGCATTTT. This sequence encodes CASSPQGYQPQHF.

This chain joins TRBV5-1 and TRBJ1-6, with D unresolved. This CDR3 region has 15 residues. Deletions cut 4 bases from V and 4 bases from J, with 12 bases between. CDR1 and CDR2 (germline): SGHRS, YFSETQ. CDR3: CASSLDTGYNSPLHF. CDR3 nucleotide sequence: TGCGCCAGCAGCCTCGACACCGGTTATAATTCACCCCTCCACTTT.